These 14 T cell receptor beta chains were all obtained from the same sample, sequenced in a study of post-analysis software for immune sequencing data. Unique-molecular-identifier-tagged TCR beta cDNA libraries were used. TCRdb reprocessed the PCR reads via MiXCR and lists one record per CDR3 protein. The table shows fewer than 600,000 distinct CDR3 sequences, with less than 45% occurring only once. Their antigens remain unidentified. Whole-study results and caveats: Relative to controls, patients had a handful of TRBV segments at higher frequency, with TRBV5-6, TRBV5-1 and TRBV20-1 among these.

Specimen: blood. The source is a girl between 10 and 17 years old with multiple sclerosis.

This clonotype was counted at least ten times. The chain has TRBV28 and TRBJ1-4; D is uncertain. CDR1 and CDR2 from the germline V gene are MDHEN and SYDVKM. The CDR3 covers 11 residues. Trimming pared 3 bases from V and 8 bases from J, leaving 4 bases between. CDR3 in DNA: TGTGCCAGCAGTTTGGGGGAAAAACTGTTTTTT. It translates to CASSLGEKLFF.

This clonotype has just a few counts. The rearrangement uses TRBV5-1 and TRBJ2-3; D is ambiguous. This CDR3 contains 15 residues. V dropped 5 bases and J dropped 4 bases, with 17 bases sitting between them. Looked up from germline, CDR1 is SGHRS and CDR2 is YFSETQ. CDR3 amino acids: CASSGGSKSPDTQYF. CDR3 nucleotide sequence: TGCGCCAGCAGTGGCGGCTCCAAGAGCCCAGATACGCAGTATTTT.

The rearrangement links TRBV5-1 to TRBJ2-5; no firm D call. Trimming took off 0 bases at V and 3 bases at J, with 6 bases between the two ends. Germline V gene lookup returns CDR1 SGHRS and CDR2 YFSETQ. This CDR3 contains 13 residues. In nucleotides, the CDR3 is TGCGCCAGCAGCTTGGGCAGCGAAGAGACCCAGTACTTC. Amino acids: CASSLGSEETQYF.

This clonotype was counted only a few times. J is TRBJ1-6 and V is TRBV3-1; the D is unclear. The CDR3 runs 15 residues. Germline-derived CDR1 and CDR2 are LGHDT and YNNKEL (reference sequence). Between the trimmed V and J ends, which lost 0 bases and 0 bases, there was a span of 3 bases. CDR3 nucleotides: TGTGCCAGCAGCCAAGACAGCTCCTATAATTCACCCCTCCACTTT. This encodes CASSQDSSYNSPLHF. Filled out from reference TRBV3-1 and TRBJ1-6, the complete variable domain reads DTAVSQTPKYLVTQMGNDKSIKCEQNLGHDTMYWYKQDSKKFLKIMFSYNNKELIINETVPNRFSPKSPDKAHLNLHINSLELGDSAVYFCASSQDSSYNSPLHFGNGTRLTVT.

The chain couples TRBV6-2 or TRBV6-3 to TRBJ2-1; TRBD1 matches 7 bases. CDR3 size: 17 residues. Germline V lookup: CDR1 MNHEY, CDR2 SVGEGT. The ends lost 6 bases at V and 0 bases at J; junction bases unmatched: 11. CDR3 amino acids: CASSARQGPSSYNEQFF. In DNA, the CDR3 is TGTGCCAGCAGCGCCCGACAGGGTCCAAGCTCCTACAATGAGCAGTTCTTC.

V usage is TRBV12-3 or TRBV12-4 and J usage is TRBJ2-3, with 12 bases identical to TRBD2. Trimming took 5 bases from V and 1 from J; bases not matched to a gene: 4. This CDR3 spans 16 amino acids. As DNA, the CDR3 is TGTGCCAGCAGTCTCCTAGCGGGAGGGTGCACAGATACGCAGTATTTT. This gives the protein CASSLLAGGCTDTQYF.

The chain links TRBV4-1 to TRBJ2-7, with 12 bases identical to TRBD2. V lost 3 bases to trimming and J lost 4 bases; unmatched junction nucleotides: 4. Per germline, CDR1 MGHRA and CDR2 YSYEKL. This CDR3 region has 15 residues. CDR3 bases: TGCGCCAGCAGCCAGACGACTAGCGGGAGTTACGAGCAGTACTTC. This encodes CASSQTTSGSYEQYF.

This clonotype has just a few counts. The chain employs TRBV29-1 and TRBJ2-1, with 8 bases matching TRBD2. Trimming cost V 6 bases and J 12 bases; bases outside gene matches: 10. CDR3 length: 12 amino acids. Germline assignment: CDR1 SQVTM and CDR2 ANQGSEA. The CDR3 nucleotides are TGCAGCGTGGGAGCGGGACTAGGGGGGCAGTTCTTC. Translating gives CSVGAGLGGQFF.

This chain uses TRBV6-5 with TRBJ2-7, with TRBD2 matching over 10 bases. The germline CDR1 and CDR2 sequences are MNHEY and SVGAGI. V shed 6 bases and J 3 bases; nucleotides not matched to a gene: 8. The CDR3 is 15 amino acids. CDR3: CASRKPSGGDYEQYF. Here the CDR3 DNA reads TGTGCCAGCAGAAAGCCGAGCGGGGGGGACTACGAGCAGTACTTC.

With regard to this clonotype: One junction end does not reproduce the germline sequence, and a read error may be involved. The gene calls are TRBV28 and TRBJ2-1, with 7 positions matching TRBD2. The CDR3 spans 13 residues. CDR1 MDHEN and CDR2 SYDVKM come from the germline V gene. In nucleotides, the CDR3 is TGTGCCAACAGTTTACGGGGGGACAATGAGCAGTTCTTC. As protein: CANSLRGDNEQFF. The full variable domain, rest sourced from reference TRBV28 and TRBJ2-1, is DVKVTQSSRYLVKRTGEKVFLECVQDMDHENMFWYRQDPGLGLRLIYFSYDVKMKEKGDIPEGYSVSREKKERFSLILESASTNQTSMYLCANSLRGDNEQFFGPGTRLTVL.

The chain links TRBV5-1 to TRBJ2-1; weak D call: TRBD2 (6 bases). CDR1 and CDR2 (germline): SGHRS, YFSETQ. The CDR3 length is 12 residues. Trimming removed 5 bases at V and 8 bases at J, with 11 bases between. The CDR3 DNA sequence: TGCGCCAGCAGATTTGGGACTGATGAGCAGTTCTTC. It codes for CASRFGTDEQFF.

This clonotype appeared a few times. The chain couples TRBV12-3 or TRBV12-4 to TRBJ2-3, with TRBD2 matching 7 bases. The trim removed 5 bases at V and 1 base at J, leaving 12 bases unmatched. The CDR3 extends over 17 amino acids. Here the CDR3 DNA reads TGTGCCAGCAGTCTCCTCCTGACTAGCTCCGGCACAGATACGCAGTATTTT. Translated, it gives CASSLLLTSSGTDTQYF.

Concerning this clonotype: At one end the junction does not follow the germline gene, possibly because of a read error. The CDR3 spells CASSELRPEKFF. CDR3 sequence (DNA): TGTGCCAGCAGTGAATTGCGCCCTGAGAAGTTCTTC. V and J are TRBV2 and TRBJ2-1; D is uncertain. The length of the CDR3 is 12 residues. Germline CDR1 is SNHLY and CDR2 is FYNNEI.

The chain uses TRBV29-1 and TRBJ2-4; 7 bases align to TRBD2. Germline V gives CDR1 SQVTM, CDR2 ANQGSEA. Trimming removed 6 bases from V and 12 bases from J; junction bases left unmatched: 20. There are 15 residues in the CDR3. CDR3 sequence reads: CSVTLVGEGFLTQYF. The DNA of the CDR3 is TGCAGCGTCACATTAGTGGGGGAGGGTTTCCTCACTCAGTACTTC.